Listed below are T cell receptor beta chains from one sample, sequenced in a study of molecular identifiers for immune sequencing clone quantification. Via MiXCR, TCRdb re-called the PCR reads, giving one row per CDR3 protein. The table includes some 88,000 distinct CDR3 sequences, over 20% detected once. Specimen: naive CD8+ T cells from blood, with Jurkat cell RNA spiked in. These receptors all stem from a human donor in good health. Some libraries in this study had Jurkat cell RNA spiked in. CDR3s include the opening cysteine and the closing phenylalanine or tryptophan. D genes are given only for firm matches. Clone size is not always given. Where it is, it says once, few, many or a class for expanded clones.

clone size: few; J gene: TRBJ2-1; D gene: TRBD2; V gene: TRBV25-1; CDR3 protein: CASSDTTSGRAMGYNEQFF; CDR3 DNA: TGTGCCAGCAGTGACACGACTAGCGGGAGGGCCATGGGTTACAATGAGCAGTTCTTC
clone size: many; J gene: TRBJ1-1; D gene: .; V gene: TRBV5-1; CDR3 protein: CASGRELNTEAFF; CDR3 DNA: TGCGCCAGCGGCAGGGAATTAAACACTGAAGCTTTCTTT
clone size: .; J gene: TRBJ1-1; D gene: .; V gene: TRBV5-6; CDR3 protein: CASSPGTSEAFF; CDR3 DNA: TGTGCCAGCAGCCCGGGGACTTCTGAAGCTTTCTTT
clone size: many; J gene: TRBJ1-4; D gene: .; V gene: TRBV7-9; CDR3 protein: CASSFFGPGAEKLFF; CDR3 DNA: TGTGCCAGCAGCTTTTTTGGACCGGGGGCGGAAAAACTGTTTTTT
clone size: .; J gene: TRBJ2-3; D gene: .; V gene: TRBV13; CDR3 protein: CASSSHNMHTQYF; CDR3 DNA: TGTGCCAGCAGCTCACATAACATGCATACGCAGTATTTT
clone size: few; J gene: TRBJ2-3; D gene: TRBD2; V gene: TRBV27; CDR3 protein: CASSPGGADTQYF; CDR3 DNA: TGTGCCAGCAGCCCGGGGGGGGCAGATACGCAGTATTTT
clone size: few; J gene: TRBJ1-3; D gene: .; V gene: TRBV28; CDR3 protein: CASSEGSSGNTIYF; CDR3 DNA: TGTGCCAGCAGTGAAGGGTCCTCTGGAAACACCATATATTTT
clone size: many; J gene: TRBJ2-4; D gene: .; V gene: TRBV12-3/TRBV12-4; CDR3 protein: CASSPLWHIQYF; CDR3 DNA: TGTGCCAGCAGCCCGCTTTGGCACATTCAGTACTTC
clone size: few; J gene: TRBJ2-7; D gene: .; V gene: TRBV19; CDR3 protein: CASSMGHTYEQYF; CDR3 DNA: TGTGCCAGTAGTATGGGCCATACCTACGAGCAGTACTTC
clone size: few; J gene: TRBJ2-7; D gene: .; V gene: TRBV28; CDR3 protein: CASSSTDRTYEQYF; CDR3 DNA: TGTGCCAGCAGTTCTACGGACAGAACCTACGAGCAGTACTTC
clone size: many; J gene: TRBJ2-3; D gene: TRBD2; V gene: TRBV9; CDR3 protein: CASSVGGLGLQYF; CDR3 DNA: TGTGCCAGCAGCGTAGGAGGACTAGGTCTGCAGTATTTT
clone size: many; J gene: TRBJ2-2; D gene: .; V gene: TRBV7-9; CDR3 protein: CASSSGAGTTIGVPGELFF; CDR3 DNA: TGTGCCAGCAGCTCCGGGGCAGGGACAACAATTGGGGTTCCCGGGGAGCTGTTTTTT
clone size: many; J gene: TRBJ2-5; D gene: .; V gene: TRBV7-9; CDR3 protein: CASSLAPGPGQETQYF; CDR3 DNA: TGTGCCAGCAGCTTAGCACCGGGACCGGGGCAAGAGACCCAGTACTTC
clone size: .; J gene: TRBJ2-1; D gene: TRBD1; V gene: TRBV4-3; CDR3 protein: CASSQTYGTGGSIRNNEQFF; CDR3 DNA: TGCGCCAGCAGCCAAACATACGGGACAGGGGGCAGCATTAGGAACAATGAGCAGTTCTTC
clone size: many; J gene: TRBJ2-2; D gene: .; V gene: TRBV2; CDR3 protein: CASSEAEQMPNTGELFF; CDR3 DNA: TGTGCCAGCAGTGAAGCTGAGCAGATGCCGAACACCGGGGAGCTGTTTTTT
clone size: many; J gene: TRBJ1-2; D gene: .; V gene: TRBV12-3/TRBV12-4; CDR3 protein: CASSLAAVTMSGYTF; CDR3 DNA: TGTGCCAGCAGTTTAGCCGCTGTAACTATGAGCGGCTACACCTTC
clone size: .; J gene: TRBJ2-3; D gene: .; V gene: TRBV7-6; CDR3 protein: CASSSSGFAGTDTQYF; CDR3 DNA: TGTGCCAGCAGCTCGAGCGGGTTTGCCGGCACAGATACGCAGTATTTT
clone size: many; J gene: TRBJ2-7; D gene: TRBD1; V gene: TRBV7-8; CDR3 protein: CASSPGQSTYEQYF; CDR3 DNA: TGTGCCAGCAGCCCGGGACAGAGCACCTACGAGCAGTACTTC
clone size: .; J gene: TRBJ2-7; D gene: .; V gene: TRBV10-3; CDR3 protein: CAISDGGGGSYEQYF; CDR3 DNA: TGTGCCATCAGTGACGGAGGGGGCGGCTCCTACGAGCAGTACTTC
clone size: many; J gene: TRBJ2-7; D gene: .; V gene: TRBV2; CDR3 protein: CASSEYGGDYSYEQYF; CDR3 DNA: TGTGCCAGCAGTGAGTACGGGGGCGATTACTCCTACGAGCAGTACTTC
clone size: many; J gene: TRBJ2-1; D gene: .; V gene: TRBV7-9; CDR3 protein: CASSFALSPYNEQFF; CDR3 DNA: TGTGCCAGCAGCTTCGCCCTCTCCCCCTACAATGAGCAGTTCTTC
clone size: few; J gene: TRBJ2-7; D gene: TRBD1; V gene: TRBV27; CDR3 protein: CASSFGQGEYEQYF; CDR3 DNA: TGTGCCAGCAGCTTCGGACAGGGGGAGTACGAGCAGTACTTC
clone size: few; J gene: TRBJ2-1; D gene: .; V gene: TRBV3-1; CDR3 protein: CASSPRTLTDEQFF; CDR3 DNA: TGTGCCAGCAGCCCTCGGACCCTTACGGATGAGCAGTTCTTC
clone size: .; J gene: TRBJ1-2; D gene: TRBD1; V gene: TRBV30; CDR3 protein: CAWRTFGTVYGYTF; CDR3 DNA: TGTGCCTGGAGGACCTTCGGGACAGTCTATGGCTACACCTTC
clone size: .; J gene: TRBJ2-7; D gene: TRBD1; V gene: TRBV29-1; CDR3 protein: CSVGRTGYSYEQYF; CDR3 DNA: TGCAGCGTTGGACGGACAGGGTACTCCTACGAGCAGTACTTC
clone size: many; J gene: TRBJ1-2; D gene: TRBD1; V gene: TRBV11-2; CDR3 protein: CASSSMTGDYGYTF; CDR3 DNA: TGTGCCAGCAGCTCAATGACAGGGGACTATGGCTACACCTTC
clone size: many; J gene: TRBJ2-7; D gene: TRBD1; V gene: TRBV29-1; CDR3 protein: CSASPQGASYEQYF; CDR3 DNA: TGCAGCGCAAGCCCCCAGGGGGCTTCCTACGAGCAGTACTTC
clone size: few; J gene: TRBJ2-7; D gene: .; V gene: TRBV7-9; CDR3 protein: CASSPDSNYEQYF; CDR3 DNA: TGTGCCAGCAGCCCTGACAGTAACTACGAGCAGTACTTC
clone size: few; J gene: TRBJ2-1; D gene: TRBD1; V gene: TRBV27; CDR3 protein: CASSSTRTGQRSSYNEQFF; CDR3 DNA: TGTGCCAGCAGTTCGACCAGGACAGGTCAAAGAAGCTCCTACAATGAGCAGTTCTTC
clone size: many; J gene: TRBJ1-1; D gene: .; V gene: TRBV29-1; CDR3 protein: CSAEGNREAFF; CDR3 DNA: TGCAGCGCAGAGGGGAACCGAGAAGCTTTCTTT
clone size: many; J gene: TRBJ2-7; D gene: .; V gene: TRBV5-5; CDR3 protein: CASSLGRAYEQYF; CDR3 DNA: TGTGCCAGCAGCTTGGGCAGGGCCTACGAGCAGTACTTC
clone size: many; J gene: TRBJ2-7; D gene: .; V gene: TRBV5-4; CDR3 protein: CASSLGTLSYEQYF; CDR3 DNA: TGTGCCAGCAGCTTGGGTACCCTCTCCTACGAGCAGTACTTC
clone size: few; J gene: TRBJ1-5; D gene: .; V gene: TRBV4-1; CDR3 protein: CASSQFPAGGTDTQHF; CDR3 DNA: TGCGCCAGCAGCCAATTCCCAGCGGGGGGCACAGATACGCAGCATTTT
clone size: .; J gene: TRBJ1-4; D gene: .; V gene: TRBV12-3/TRBV12-4; CDR3 protein: CASSSTLALSELFF; CDR3 DNA: TGTGCCAGCAGTTCCACCTTAGCCTTGTCTGAACTGTTTTTT
clone size: many; J gene: TRBJ1-5; D gene: .; V gene: TRBV15; CDR3 protein: CATSRDRGSNQPQHF; CDR3 DNA: TGTGCCACCAGCAGAGATCGAGGGAGCAATCAGCCCCAGCATTTT
clone size: few; J gene: TRBJ1-1; D gene: .; V gene: TRBV23-1; CDR3 protein: CASSQDGQWRGGPTEAFF; CDR3 DNA: TGCGCCAGCAGTCAAGACGGACAGTGGAGGGGTGGACCCACTGAAGCTTTCTTT
clone size: many; J gene: TRBJ2-7; D gene: .; V gene: TRBV2; CDR3 protein: CASRISEEPKAHEQYF; CDR3 DNA: TGTGCCAGCAGGATATCGGAAGAGCCAAAGGCCCACGAGCAGTACTTC
clone size: many; J gene: TRBJ1-1; D gene: .; V gene: TRBV4-1; CDR3 protein: CASSQDIGMNTEAFF; CDR3 DNA: TGCGCCAGCAGCCAAGATATAGGGATGAACACTGAAGCTTTCTTT
clone size: many; J gene: TRBJ2-5; D gene: TRBD1; V gene: TRBV4-3; CDR3 protein: CASSNGPGGRETQYF; CDR3 DNA: TGCGCCAGCAGCAACGGGCCAGGGGGCCGTGAGACCCAGTACTTC
clone size: few; J gene: TRBJ2-5; D gene: .; V gene: TRBV24-1; CDR3 protein: CATSDLFGGEETQYF; CDR3 DNA: TGTGCCACCAGTGATTTGTTTGGGGGAGAAGAGACCCAGTACTTC
clone size: .; J gene: TRBJ2-7; D gene: TRBD2; V gene: TRBV4-3; CDR3 protein: CASSQDLTSGSYEQYF; CDR3 DNA: TGCGCCAGCAGCCAAGATCTAACTAGCGGCTCCTACGAGCAGTACTTC
clone size: many; J gene: TRBJ2-3; D gene: .; V gene: TRBV6-5; CDR3 protein: CASSYGLALDTQYF; CDR3 DNA: TGTGCCAGCAGTTACGGGCTAGCTTTAGATACGCAGTATTTT
clone size: many; J gene: TRBJ2-7; D gene: .; V gene: TRBV27; CDR3 protein: CASSRTLGYEQYF; CDR3 DNA: TGTGCCAGCAGCCGGACTCTTGGCTACGAGCAGTACTTC
clone size: many; J gene: TRBJ2-7; D gene: .; V gene: TRBV7-9; CDR3 protein: CASAQGAWEQYF; CDR3 DNA: TGTGCCAGTGCACAGGGTGCTTGGGAGCAGTACTTC
clone size: many; J gene: TRBJ1-1; D gene: TRBD1; V gene: TRBV7-2; CDR3 protein: CASSQRDREDTEAFF; CDR3 DNA: TGTGCCAGCAGCCAACGGGACAGGGAGGACACTGAAGCTTTCTTT
clone size: .; J gene: TRBJ2-6; D gene: TRBD1; V gene: TRBV30; CDR3 protein: CAWSVQARRGPQPGANVLTF; CDR3 DNA: TGTGCCTGGAGTGTCCAAGCTCGCAGGGGGCCCCAACCTGGGGCCAACGTCCTGACTTTC
clone size: many; J gene: TRBJ2-7; D gene: .; V gene: TRBV6-5; CDR3 protein: CASSYSIPNYEQYF; CDR3 DNA: TGTGCCAGCAGTTACTCGATTCCGAATTACGAGCAGTACTTC
clone size: many; J gene: TRBJ1-1; D gene: .; V gene: TRBV6-2/TRBV6-3; CDR3 protein: CASSYTPYREAFF; CDR3 DNA: TGTGCCAGCAGTTATACCCCCTACCGTGAAGCTTTCTTT
clone size: .; J gene: TRBJ2-7; D gene: .; V gene: TRBV5-1; CDR3 protein: CASSLRGERTSYEQYF; CDR3 DNA: TGCGCCAGCAGCTTACGGGGAGAGAGGACGAGCTACGAGCAGTACTTC
clone size: .; J gene: TRBJ1-1; D gene: .; V gene: TRBV27; CDR3 protein: CASSLLGTSNTEAFF; CDR3 DNA: TGTGCCAGCAGTTTACTTGGTACTTCGAACACTGAAGCTTTCTTT
clone size: few; J gene: TRBJ1-3; D gene: TRBD1; V gene: TRBV4-1; CDR3 protein: CASGQGQVGNTIYF; CDR3 DNA: TGCGCCAGCGGCCAAGGACAGGTTGGAAACACCATATATTTT
clone size: many; J gene: TRBJ2-7; D gene: .; V gene: TRBV7-2; CDR3 protein: CASSPSGTFYEQYF; CDR3 DNA: TGTGCCAGCAGCCCCAGCGGGACATTCTACGAGCAGTACTTC
clone size: .; J gene: TRBJ2-1; D gene: .; V gene: TRBV19; CDR3 protein: CASSIADYSNEQFF; CDR3 DNA: TGTGCCAGTAGTATAGCTGACTACTCCAATGAGCAGTTCTTC
clone size: few; J gene: TRBJ2-7; D gene: .; V gene: TRBV18; CDR3 protein: CASSSGPSYEQYF; CDR3 DNA: TGTGCCAGCTCATCGGGACCCTCCTACGAGCAGTACTTC
clone size: many; J gene: TRBJ2-7; D gene: .; V gene: TRBV19; CDR3 protein: CASGAGLRYEQYF; CDR3 DNA: TGTGCCAGTGGGGCGGGACTGCGCTACGAGCAGTACTTC
clone size: many; J gene: TRBJ2-5; D gene: .; V gene: TRBV27; CDR3 protein: CASSPMTEQETQYF; CDR3 DNA: TGTGCCAGCAGTCCCATGACAGAGCAAGAGACCCAGTACTTC
clone size: few; J gene: TRBJ2-1; D gene: TRBD2; V gene: TRBV14; CDR3 protein: CASSQGERSGAYNEQFF; CDR3 DNA: TGTGCCAGCAGCCAAGGGGAGAGGAGCGGGGCCTACAATGAGCAGTTCTTC
clone size: many; J gene: TRBJ1-5; D gene: .; V gene: TRBV4-3; CDR3 protein: CASSQEPGSNQPQHF; CDR3 DNA: TGCGCCAGCAGCCAAGAGCCCGGGAGCAATCAGCCCCAGCATTTT
clone size: few; J gene: TRBJ1-2; D gene: TRBD1; V gene: TRBV7-9; CDR3 protein: CASSLVGQANYGYTF; CDR3 DNA: TGTGCCAGCAGCTTAGTAGGACAGGCAAATTATGGCTACACCTTC